The 29 T cell receptor beta chains presented below share a single source sample, sequenced in a study of blood T cell repertoires in COVID-19 (dated by TCRdb to about 2020). Libraries were prepared through the immunoSEQ multiplex PCR assay. TCRdb retrieved this table from immuneACCESS and kept in-frame rearrangements only. Not all clones are present; in checked studies, unresolved V genes account for under half, and no reason is known for the remainder. The sample contains about 140,000 clones, over 70% of them found a single time. The ten largest clones add up to about 2% of the sample. Specimen: peripheral blood. The receptors were sampled from an older woman with acute or convalescent COVID-19.

The chain carries TRBV6-5 and TRBJ1-5; 7 nucleotides match TRBD1. The length of the CDR3 is 14 residues. Germline CDR1 and CDR2: MNHEY and SVGAGI. V was clipped by 6 bases and J by 4 bases; unmatched bases: 6. The CDR3 loop is CASSVRQGNQPQHF. The CDR3 bases are TGTGCCAGCAGCGTTCGACAGGGAAATCAGCCCCAGCATTTT.

The chain uses TRBV3-1 (or the pseudogene TRBV3-2) and TRBJ2-1, with 9 bases lining up with TRBD2. The CDR3 contains 15 residues. Per the germline V gene, CDR1 is LGHDT and CDR2 is YNNKEL (reference sequence). Trimming removed 4 bases from V and 9 bases from J; junction bases left unmatched: 10. CDR3 coding DNA: TGTGCCAGCAGCCTTGTACTAGCGGGCCGGGGTGAGCAGTTCTTC. Translating gives CASSLVLAGRGEQFF.

Only a few counts were recorded for this clone. V usage is TRBV9 and J usage is TRBJ2-7, with TRBD2 identical over 13 bases. Losses at the gene ends were 3 bases for V and 2 bases for J; bases not matched to a gene: 11. The CDR3 is made up of 18 amino acids. Germline CDR1 is SGDLS and CDR2 is YYNGEE. For the CDR3, the DNA is TGTGCCAGCAGCGCGGGACTAGCGGGACCAACAATAGCCTACGAGCAGTACTTC. It translates to CASSAGLAGPTIAYEQYF.

The V gene is TRBV3-1 (or the pseudogene TRBV3-2), the J gene TRBJ2-3; TRBD1 might be the D (6 bases). The germline CDR1 and CDR2 sequences are LGHDT and YNNKEL (reference sequence). V gave up 3 bases and J gave up 4 bases, with 17 bases separating them. The CDR3 is 16 amino acids. CDR3 DNA: TGTGCCAGCAGCCATGTCGGACAGATCAGCGCAGATACGCAGTATTTT. It codes for CASSHVGQISADTQYF.

The chain carries TRBV28 and TRBJ1-1, with D unclear. The germline V gene has CDR1 MDHEN and CDR2 SYDVKM. This CDR3 spans 14 amino acids. With 6 bases removed from V and 3 bases from J, the gap between germline ends came to 14 bases. The DNA of the CDR3 is TGTGCCAGCAGCCCTGCCGGAGCCTACACTGAAGCTTTCTTT. Translated, it gives CASSPAGAYTEAFF.

The chain uses TRBV29-1 and TRBJ2-7; D remains unclear. The germline gives CDR1 SQVTM, CDR2 ANQGSEA. Trimming took off 5 bases at V and 1 base at J, with 9 bases between the two ends. This CDR3 has 12 amino acids. CDR3 in amino acids: CSVSDGSYEQYF. The CDR3 DNA reads TGCAGCGTTAGCGACGGTTCCTACGAGCAGTACTTC.

The CDR3 reads CASSLDRHDEQYF. CDR3 in DNA: TGTGCCAGCAGTTTGGACAGGCATGACGAGCAGTACTTC. The rearrangement joins TRBV12-3 or TRBV12-4 to TRBJ2-7, with 7 nucleotides matching TRBD1. Unmatched junction bases numbered 4, after V lost 3 bases and J lost 5 bases. This CDR3 has 13 residues.

V and J are TRBV5-1 and TRBJ1-6; D uncertain. V lost 5 bases to trimming and J lost 7 bases, with 10 bases between them. In germline, CDR1 is SGHRS, CDR2 YFSETQ. The CDR3 loop spans 13 amino acids. CDR3: CASRGAGNSPLHF. For the CDR3, the DNA is TGCGCCAGCAGGGGCGCGGGAAATTCACCCCTCCACTTT. The whole variable domain, filled in from reference TRBV5-1 and TRBJ1-6, reads KAGVTQTPRYLIKTRGQQVTLSCSPISGHRSVSWYQQTPGQGLQFLFEYFSETQRNKGNFPGRFSGRQFSNSRSEMNVSTLELGDSALYLCASRGAGNSPLHFGNGTRLTVT.

The J gene is TRBJ2-2, the V gene TRBV5-4, with 13 bases aligning to TRBD2. The CDR3 loop spans 18 amino acids. Germline CDR1 is SGHNT and CDR2 is YYREEE (reference sequence). V was pared by 0 bases and J by 5 bases, with 7 bases of the junction left unmatched. The CDR3 bases are TGTGCCAGCAGCTTGGGCACTAGCGGGAGGGCCAGGACCGGGGAGCTGTTTTTT. The encoded protein is CASSLGTSGRARTGELFF. The full variable domain, its missing parts supplied by reference TRBV5-4 and TRBJ2-2, is ETGVTQSPTHLIKTRGQQVTLRCSSQSGHNTVSWYQQALGQGPQFIFQYYREEENGRGNFPPRFSGLQFPNYSSELNVNALELDDSALYLCASSLGTSGRARTGELFFGEGSRLTVL.

CDR3 DNA: TGTGCCATCAGGGGCTTGGCTAGCGGGACCTACGAGCAGTACTTC. Translating gives CAIRGLASGTYEQYF. V and J are TRBV10-3 and TRBJ2-7; TRBD2 aligns across 9 bases. V shed 6 bases and J 2 bases; nucleotides not matched to a gene: 8. Germline loops: CDR1 ENHRY, CDR2 SYGVKD. This CDR3 is 15 amino acids long.

In nucleotides, the CDR3 is TGTGCCACCAGGCGACAGCTCAATGAGCAGTTCTTC. Encoded protein: CATRRQLNEQFF. This chain joins TRBV6-5 and TRBJ2-1; a weak D match, TRBD1 (5 bases). CDR1 is MNHEY and CDR2 is SVGAGI in the germline V gene. Between the trimmed V and J ends, which lost 10 bases and 6 bases, there was a span of 13 bases. This CDR3 has 12 amino acids.

In nucleotides, the CDR3 is TGTGCCAGCAGCCTCTCTCAGGGATACGAGCAGTACTTC. Translated: CASSLSQGYEQYF. The V and J genes are TRBV3-1 (or the pseudogene TRBV3-2) and TRBJ2-7, with a weak D call TRBD1 (5 bases). CDR3 length equals 13 residues. CDR1 LGHDT and CDR2 YNNKEL come from the germline V gene (reference sequence). The V end lost 4 bases, the J end lost 4 bases, and 11 bases lay between the germline ends.

The chain couples TRBV23-1 to TRBJ1-2, with D uncertain. TRBV23-1 has ORF status, its function being uncertain. The V end lost 7 bases, the J end lost 4 bases, and 10 bases lay between the germline ends. The CDR3 is 12 amino acids. The CDR3: CASKELPYGYTF. DNA of the CDR3: TGCGCCAGCAAAGAGTTACCCTATGGCTACACCTTC.

V and J are TRBV6-2 or TRBV6-3 and TRBJ2-7, with D perhaps matching TRBD1 (6 bases). V lost 2 bases to trimming and J lost 3 bases, with 23 bases between them. The CDR3 is made up of 18 amino acids. The germline CDR1 and CDR2 sequences are MNHEY and SVGEGT. The CDR3 nucleotides read TGTGCCAGCAGTTACACCGAATCTGGACAGCGCCTCGACTACGAGCAGTACTTC. It is translated as CASSYTESGQRLDYEQYF.

The J gene is TRBJ2-1, the V gene TRBV12-3 or TRBV12-4; no firm D call. The CDR3 is 13 residues long. Trimming took 0 bases from V and 7 from J, leaving 7 bases between them. CDR3 residues: CASSLATGNEQFF. For the CDR3, the DNA is TGTGCCAGCAGTTTAGCGACCGGGAATGAGCAGTTCTTC.

The chain combines TRBV3-1 (or the pseudogene TRBV3-2) with TRBJ1-1, with 12 bases that match TRBD1. Germline lookup yields CDR1 LGHDT and CDR2 YNNKEL (reference sequence). The length of the CDR3 is 15 residues. After removal of 5 bases from V and 3 bases from J, the junction contained 4 bases not matched to a gene. The CDR3 sequence: CASSWDRGHYTEAFF. CDR3 nucleotides: TGTGCCAGCAGCTGGGACAGGGGGCATTACACTGAAGCTTTCTTT.

This sequence joins TRBV7-2 and TRBJ2-1; 7 bases align to TRBD2. Germline V gives CDR1 SGHTA, CDR2 FQGNSA. V gave up 6 bases and J gave up 1 base; unmatched junction bases: 12. The CDR3 has 17 amino acids. The CDR3 DNA reads as TGTGCCAGCAGGCAGACTAGCCTATCCCCTTCCTACAATGAGCAGTTCTTC. It encodes CASRQTSLSPSYNEQFF.

The genes are TRBV5-1 and TRBJ2-1, with D unresolved. Trimming took 4 bases from V and 6 from J, leaving 17 bases between them. Per the germline V gene, CDR1 is SGHRS and CDR2 is YFSETQ. CDR3 length equals 15 residues. CDR3 protein: CASSRTLGTINEQFF. CDR3 sequence (DNA): TGCGCCAGCAGCAGAACGCTAGGCACCATCAATGAGCAGTTCTTC.

This clone appeared a few times. The genes are TRBV9 and TRBJ2-1; 9 bases match TRBD2. The CDR3 loop spans 17 amino acids. V was clipped by 4 bases and J by 6 bases; unmatched bases: 14. Germline V gene sequence: CDR1 SGDLS, CDR2 YYNGEE. The CDR3 here is CASSPQWRAGGSNEQFF. In nucleotides, the CDR3 is TGTGCCAGCAGCCCACAGTGGAGGGCGGGAGGGAGCAATGAGCAGTTCTTC.

The rearrangement links TRBV28 to TRBJ1-2; D is perhaps TRBD1 (6 bases). V was clipped by 5 bases and J by 5 bases, with 12 bases between them. CDR3 size: 13 residues. Germline loops: CDR1 MDHEN, CDR2 SYDVKM. The CDR3 protein is CASSLTGWYGYTF. The CDR3 nucleotides are TGTGCCAGCAGTCTTACAGGGTGGTATGGCTACACCTTC.

V and J are TRBV6-1 and TRBJ1-5; D perhaps matches TRBD1 (6 bases). This CDR3 is built from 16 residues. The germline V gene has CDR1 MNHNS and CDR2 SASEGT. V lost 3 bases and J 0 bases, leaving 12 bases between the germline ends. CDR3: CASSERTVYSNQPQHF. The DNA of the CDR3 is TGTGCCAGCAGTGAGAGGACAGTTTATAGCAATCAGCCCCAGCATTTT.

The chain is built from TRBV29-1 and TRBJ2-1; 7 bases are shared with TRBD2. The ends lost 4 bases at V and 3 bases at J; junction bases unmatched: 9. This CDR3 has 15 amino acids. In germline, CDR1 is SQVTM, CDR2 ANQGSEA. CDR3: CSVGRLAEIYNEQFF. The CDR3 DNA reads as TGCAGCGTTGGCCGGCTAGCGGAAATCTACAATGAGCAGTTCTTC.

Concerning this clone: At the DNA level, this CDR3 is encoded by other sequences in the same sample as well. The chain carries TRBV5-1 and TRBJ2-3, with 8 bases that match TRBD2. Germline V gene lookup returns CDR1 SGHRS and CDR2 YFSETQ. CDR3 size: 15 residues. Trimming cost V 0 bases and J 5 bases; bases outside gene matches: 5. The CDR3 region has the DNA TGCGCCAGCAGCTTGGCCGGGGCGGGAGGAGATACGCAGTATTTT. Amino acids: CASSLAGAGGDTQYF.

This rearrangement joins TRBV4-1 to TRBJ1-2; 9 bases agree with TRBD1. Looked up from germline, CDR1 is MGHRA and CDR2 is YSYEKL. CDR3 length: 16 residues. J lost 1 base, V lost 4 bases, and 7 bases had no gene match. This CDR3 reads CASSPLPGQGNYGYTF. The CDR3 DNA reads TGCGCCAGCAGCCCACTACCGGGACAGGGTAACTATGGCTACACCTTC.

This chain joins TRBV2 and TRBJ2-7; 7 bases map to TRBD1. CDR3 length equals 18 residues. V was clipped by 1 base and J by 0 bases; unmatched bases: 12. Germline values: CDR1 SNHLY, CDR2 FYNNEI. The CDR3 protein is CASSEDWTGSFTSYEQYF. DNA for the CDR3: TGTGCCAGCAGTGAAGACTGGACAGGATCCTTCACCTCCTACGAGCAGTACTTC.

This chain uses TRBV27 with TRBJ1-5, with 9 bases matching TRBD1. CDR1 and CDR2 (germline): MNHEY, SMNVEV (reference sequence). The V segment lost 5 bases and the J segment 6 bases; nucleotides outside the gene matches: 11. The CDR3 extends over 16 amino acids. The CDR3 region is CASSPGGQGLRQPQHF. CDR3 coding DNA: TGTGCCAGCAGTCCCGGGGGACAGGGCTTGCGTCAGCCCCAGCATTTT.

The CDR3 DNA is TGTGCCAGCAGTGTAACCGGTGCCGGCAATCAGCCCCAGCATTTT. Translated: CASSVTGAGNQPQHF. The chain recombines TRBV2 with TRBJ1-5; D gene ambiguous. The V end was cut by 4 bases, the J end by 2 bases, with 12 bases between. Germline V gives CDR1 SNHLY, CDR2 FYNNEI. This CDR3 is built from 15 residues.

J is TRBJ2-3 and V is TRBV5-1; possible D gene TRBD1, 7 bases. Germline lookup yields CDR1 SGHRS and CDR2 YFSETQ. Deletions cut 0 bases from V and 7 bases from J, with 18 bases between. CDR3 length equals 16 residues. The chain's CDR3 is CASSLEGASVGYTQYF. The CDR3 DNA reads TGCGCCAGCAGCTTGGAGGGGGCTAGCGTCGGGTATACGCAGTATTTT.

The rearrangement joins TRBV7-6 to TRBJ2-2, with D perhaps TRBD1 (6 bases). Trimming cost V 6 bases and J 0 bases, with 11 bases left between them. Germline-derived CDR1 and CDR2 are SGHVS and FNYEAQ. This CDR3 has 15 residues. CDR3: CASSFGTTNTGELFF. CDR3 DNA: TGTGCCAGCAGTTTCGGGACAACGAACACCGGGGAGCTGTTTTTT.